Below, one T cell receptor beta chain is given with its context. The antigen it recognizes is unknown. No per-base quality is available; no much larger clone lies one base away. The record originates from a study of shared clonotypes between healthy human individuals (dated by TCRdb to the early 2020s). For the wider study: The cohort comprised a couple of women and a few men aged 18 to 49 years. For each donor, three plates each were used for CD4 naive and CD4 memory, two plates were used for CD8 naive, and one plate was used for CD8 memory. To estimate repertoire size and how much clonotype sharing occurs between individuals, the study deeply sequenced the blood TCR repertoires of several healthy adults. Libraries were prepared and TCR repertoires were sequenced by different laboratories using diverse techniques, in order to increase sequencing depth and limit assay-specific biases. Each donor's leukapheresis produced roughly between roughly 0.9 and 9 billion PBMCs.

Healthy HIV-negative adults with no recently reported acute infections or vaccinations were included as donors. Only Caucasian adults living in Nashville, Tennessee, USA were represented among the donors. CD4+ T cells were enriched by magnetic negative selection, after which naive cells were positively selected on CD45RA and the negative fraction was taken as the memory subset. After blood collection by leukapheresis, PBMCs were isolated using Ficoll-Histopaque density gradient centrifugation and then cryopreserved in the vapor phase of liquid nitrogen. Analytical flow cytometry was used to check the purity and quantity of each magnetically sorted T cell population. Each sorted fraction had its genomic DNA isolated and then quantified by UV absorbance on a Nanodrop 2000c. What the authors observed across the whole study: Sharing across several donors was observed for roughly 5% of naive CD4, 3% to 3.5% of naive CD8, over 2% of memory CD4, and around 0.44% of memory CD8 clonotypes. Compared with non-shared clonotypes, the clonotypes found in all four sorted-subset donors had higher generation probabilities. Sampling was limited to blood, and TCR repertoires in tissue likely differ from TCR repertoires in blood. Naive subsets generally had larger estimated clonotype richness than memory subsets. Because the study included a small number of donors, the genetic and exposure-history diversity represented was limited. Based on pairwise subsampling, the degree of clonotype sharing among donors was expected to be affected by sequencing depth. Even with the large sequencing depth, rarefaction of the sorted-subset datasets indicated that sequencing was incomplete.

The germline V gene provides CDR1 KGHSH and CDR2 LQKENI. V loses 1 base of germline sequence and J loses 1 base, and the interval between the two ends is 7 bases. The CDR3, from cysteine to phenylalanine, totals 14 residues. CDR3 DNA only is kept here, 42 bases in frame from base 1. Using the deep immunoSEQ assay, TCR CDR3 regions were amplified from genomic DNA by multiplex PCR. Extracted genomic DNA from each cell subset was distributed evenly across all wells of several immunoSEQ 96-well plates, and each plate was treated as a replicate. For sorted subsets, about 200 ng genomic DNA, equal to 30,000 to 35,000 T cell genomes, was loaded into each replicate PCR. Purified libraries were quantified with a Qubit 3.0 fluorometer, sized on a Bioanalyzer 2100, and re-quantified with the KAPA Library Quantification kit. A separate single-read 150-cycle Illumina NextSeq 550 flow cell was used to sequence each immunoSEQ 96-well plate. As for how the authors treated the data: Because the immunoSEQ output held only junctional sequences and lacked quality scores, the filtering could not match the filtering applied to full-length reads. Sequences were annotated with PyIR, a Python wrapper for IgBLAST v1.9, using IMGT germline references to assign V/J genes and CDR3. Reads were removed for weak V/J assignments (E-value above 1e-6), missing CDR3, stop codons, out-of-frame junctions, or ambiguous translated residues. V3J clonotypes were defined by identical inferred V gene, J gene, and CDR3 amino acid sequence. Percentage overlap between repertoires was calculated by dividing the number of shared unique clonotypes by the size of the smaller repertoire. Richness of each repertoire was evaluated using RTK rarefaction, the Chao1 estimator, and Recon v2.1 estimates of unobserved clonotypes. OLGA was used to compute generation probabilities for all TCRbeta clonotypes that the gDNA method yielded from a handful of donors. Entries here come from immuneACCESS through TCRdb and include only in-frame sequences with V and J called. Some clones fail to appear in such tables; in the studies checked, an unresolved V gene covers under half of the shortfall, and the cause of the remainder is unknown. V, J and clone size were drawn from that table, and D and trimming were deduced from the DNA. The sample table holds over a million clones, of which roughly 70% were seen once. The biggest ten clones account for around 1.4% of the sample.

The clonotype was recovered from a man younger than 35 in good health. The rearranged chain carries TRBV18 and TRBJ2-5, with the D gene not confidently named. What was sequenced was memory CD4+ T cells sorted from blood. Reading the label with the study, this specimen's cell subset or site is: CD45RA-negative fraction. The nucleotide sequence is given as TGTGCCAGCTCACCACTGCTTGCCCAAGAGACCCAGTACTTC. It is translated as CASSPLLAQETQYF.